This T cell receptor (beta chain) was sequenced for a study of T cell responses to AZD1222 COVID-19 vaccine. General study findings and limits: Mostly white British, mostly female donors; authors suggested clonal diversity may be underestimated.

This CDR3 is 15 amino acids long. Germline V gives CDR1 SGHTS, CDR2 YDEGEE. V was shortened by 5 bases and J by 3 bases, with 15 bases between the two germline ends. This clone has a handful of counts. Its antigen is as yet unknown. Sequenced by immunoSEQ multiplex PCR; TCRdb stores in-frame clones only, minus some. Found here are about 100,000 clones, 85% to 90% of them singletons; the top ten hold under 4%. The receptor was derived from an adult in good health. The chain couples TRBV5-8 to TRBJ1-5; TRBD1 might be the D (6 bases). The specimen was peripheral blood, collected on day 0 of AZD1222 vaccination. CDR3 nucleotide sequence: TGTGCCAGCAGTCTTCGGACAGTTAACAATCAGCCCCAGCATTTT. Translated: CASSLRTVNNQPQHF. Combining the CDR3 with reference TRBV5-8 and TRBJ1-5 gives the whole variable domain EAGVTQSPTHLIKTRGQQATLRCSPISGHTSVYWYQQALGLGLQFLLWYDEGEERNRGNFPPRFSGRQFPNYSSELNVNALELEDSALYLCASSLRTVNNQPQHFGDGTRLSIL.